Following are 15 T cell receptor beta chains from one sample sequenced in a study of cytomegalovirus exposure and HLA in healthy donors. The PCR used 60 Vbeta and 13 Jbeta primers. Only in-frame clones appear in the TCRdb table, and some are missing; sequencing was by immunoSEQ multiplex PCR. This sample has tens of thousands of clones, with more than 70% found just once. The sequenced sample was PBMCs. The source is a man in his forties or fifties in good health and CMV-seropositive.

This clone was found a few times. This sequence joins TRBV28 and TRBJ2-7, with 9 bases fitting TRBD1. Looked up from germline, CDR1 is MDHEN and CDR2 is SYDVKM. Unmatched junction bases numbered 2, after V lost 7 bases and J lost 1 base. This CDR3 region has 13 residues. CDR3 sequence: CASMDRGSYEQYF. CDR3 sequence (DNA): TGTGCCAGCATGGACAGGGGTTCCTACGAGCAGTACTTC.

For this clone: A junction boundary mismatches the germline segment, possibly from a read error. The chain is built from TRBV10-1 and TRBJ1-2, with D unresolved. This CDR3 has 13 residues. In germline, CDR1 is WNHNN, CDR2 SYGVQD (reference sequence). The CDR3 loop reads CDSRPTENYGYTF. For the CDR3, the DNA is TGCGACAGCAGACCAACAGAGAACTATGGCTACACCTTC.

This sequence joins TRBV6-4 and TRBJ2-3; the match to TRBD2 covers 8 bases. The CDR3 spans 18 residues. Trimming took 3 bases from V and 4 from J; bases not matched to a gene: 15. Germline V CDR1 and CDR2: MRHNA, SNTAGT. The CDR3 region has the DNA TGTGCCAGCAGTGAAGGGAGGCCGGGACTAGAAATTCCAGATACGCAGTATTTT. It translates to CASSEGRPGLEIPDTQYF.

The CDR3 DNA reads as TGTGCCAGCAGCCCCTCGAAACTAGCGGGGAACACAGATACGCAGTATTTT. Its protein is CASSPSKLAGNTDTQYF. This chain links TRBV7-2 with TRBJ2-3; 10 positions agree with TRBD2. Germline CDR1 SGHTA, CDR2 FQGNSA. The CDR3 length is 17 residues. With 5 bases clipped from V and 2 bases from J, the junction kept 10 bases outside the gene matches.

The chain combines TRBV6-1 with TRBJ2-1; no reliable D call. V was trimmed by 6 bases and J by 4 bases, leaving 10 bases between them. Germline-derived CDR1 and CDR2 are MNHNS and SASEGT. This CDR3 is built from 13 residues. CDR3 DNA: TGTGCCAGCAGCTTAACAGCTTACAATGAGCAGTTCTTC. Translating it yields CASSLTAYNEQFF.

J is TRBJ2-1 and V is TRBV13; 8 positions agree with TRBD2. The CDR3 extends over 17 amino acids. Germline lookup yields CDR1 PRHDT and CDR2 FYEKMQ (reference sequence). V lost 1 base to trimming and J lost 4 bases; unmatched junction nucleotides: 9. The DNA for the CDR3 is TGTGCCAGCAGCTTAGTGTCTAGCGGGCGTCAATACAATGAGCAGTTCTTC. Translation gives CASSLVSSGRQYNEQFF.

The rearrangement joins TRBV9 to TRBJ2-1; 10 bases match TRBD1. The V gene end was trimmed by 4 bases and the J gene end by 10 bases; junction bases not matched to a gene: 8. Germline CDR1 and CDR2: SGDLS and YYNGEE. CDR3 length: 14 residues. CDR3 bases: TGTGCCAGCAGCTCCAGACAGGGGGCTGACGAGCAGTTCTTC. As protein: CASSSRQGADEQFF.

V usage is TRBV28 and J usage is TRBJ1-6; D perhaps matches TRBD1 (6 bases). Germline V CDR1 and CDR2: MDHEN, SYDVKM. V shed 2 bases and J shed 7 bases, with 15 bases lying between them. CDR3 size: 16 residues. In DNA, the CDR3 is TGTGCCAGCAGTTTAGAGGGCCCGGGGGGCAATTCACCCCTCCACTTT. Amino acids: CASSLEGPGGNSPLHF.

This clone was observed a few times. The J gene is TRBJ2-3, the V gene TRBV9; 10 bases align to TRBD2. The V gene's germline CDR1 is SGDLS and CDR2 YYNGEE. This CDR3 is 15 amino acids long. V lost 2 bases, J lost 3 bases, and 3 bases stayed unmatched. The DNA for the CDR3 is TGTGCCAGCAGCGTCGAGCGGGGGGGGACAGATACGCAGTATTTT. Its translation is CASSVERGGTDTQYF.

This clone was observed once. The genes are TRBV15 and TRBJ2-5; 8 nucleotides line up with TRBD1. J was trimmed by 2 bases and V by 2 bases; bases with no gene match: 7. Germline-derived CDR1 and CDR2 are LNHNV and YYDKDF (reference sequence). This CDR3 region has 16 residues. CDR3 sequence: CATSRLYRGKQETQYF. The CDR3 region has the DNA TGTGCCACCAGCAGACTTTACAGGGGGAAGCAAGAGACCCAGTACTTC.

V is TRBV2 and J is TRBJ2-1; D possibly corresponds to TRBD2 (5 bases). Trimming removed 4 bases from V and 7 bases from J, with 23 bases in between. CDR3 size: 17 residues. In germline, CDR1 is SNHLY, CDR2 FYNNEI. CDR3 residues: CASSGGKTKIKVNEQFF. CDR3 nucleotide sequence: TGTGCCAGCAGTGGAGGAAAGACTAAAATTAAGGTAAATGAGCAGTTCTTC.

Comments on this clone: This is likely an artifact of a read error, given a far larger clone one base away. The chain is built from TRBV7-9 and TRBJ2-7; D is unresolved. Germline V gives CDR1 SEHNR, CDR2 FQNEAQ (reference sequence). This CDR3 contains 13 residues. V was trimmed by 5 bases and J by 6 bases, leaving 14 bases between them. CDR3: CASSLTFGSEQYF. CDR3 sequence (DNA): TGTGCCAGCAGCCTAACCTTTGGTTCCGAGCAGTACTTC.

The chain recombines TRBV9 with TRBJ2-7; 8 bases align to TRBD2. The CDR3 is 16 amino acids. Germline assignment: CDR1 SGDLS and CDR2 YYNGEE. V shed 4 bases, J shed 3 bases, and the junction held 12 bases outside the gene matches. The CDR3 DNA follows: TGTGCCAGCAGCTCCGGGGGAGCGGGGGCTTTCTACGAGCAGTACTTC. Protein product: CASSSGGAGAFYEQYF.

The chain is built from TRBV18 and TRBJ2-5, with 7 bases aligning to TRBD1. The assigned J gene may be wrong: the sequence end matches TRBJ2-7 better. Per germline, CDR1 KGHSH and CDR2 LQKENI. CDR3 length: 18 amino acids. The CDR3 spells CASSPPGFEGQLSYEQYF. The CDR3 nucleotides are TGTGCCAGCTCACCACCGGGTTTTGAGGGACAGCTTTCCTACGAGCAGTACTTC.

The genes are TRBV5-3 and TRBJ1-4; TRBD1 agrees at 7 bases. TRBV5-3 is an open reading frame whose function is uncertain. The CDR3 contains 14 residues. The V gene end was trimmed by 10 bases and the J gene end by 2 bases; junction bases not matched to a gene: 8. This CDR3 reads CADDRAGTNEKLFF. The CDR3 DNA follows: TGTGCCGACGACAGGGCGGGTACTAATGAAAAACTGTTTTTT.